This T cell receptor beta chain was captured by sequencing in a study of Graves' ophthalmopathy and Graves' hyperthyroidism. Notes on the study in general: Using a 13-signature model, the authors split ophthalmopathy from stable hyperthyroidism, with under 90% sensitivity and 81.08% specificity.

Amplification of TCR beta CDR3 regions used RNA transcripts. After a first-round RT-PCR with HTBI primers, a second-round multiplex PCR was run. TCRdb used MiXCR to reprocess the multiplex PCR reads, holding one entry per CDR3 protein. The table includes around 340,000 distinct CDR3 sequences, 15% to 20% detected once. V gave up 6 bases and J gave up 5 bases, with 13 bases separating them. The CDR3 totals 13 residues. This clonotype was found many times. Antigen specificity is unknown. The gene calls are TRBV12-3 or TRBV12-4 and TRBJ1-1, with a weak D call TRBD1 (5 bases). This TCR was recovered from an adult man with Graves' ophthalmopathy. Sequenced: peripheral blood. The DNA of the CDR3 is TGTGCCAGCAGCATCACCCACAGGACTGAAGCTTTCTTT. It is translated as CASSITHRTEAFF.